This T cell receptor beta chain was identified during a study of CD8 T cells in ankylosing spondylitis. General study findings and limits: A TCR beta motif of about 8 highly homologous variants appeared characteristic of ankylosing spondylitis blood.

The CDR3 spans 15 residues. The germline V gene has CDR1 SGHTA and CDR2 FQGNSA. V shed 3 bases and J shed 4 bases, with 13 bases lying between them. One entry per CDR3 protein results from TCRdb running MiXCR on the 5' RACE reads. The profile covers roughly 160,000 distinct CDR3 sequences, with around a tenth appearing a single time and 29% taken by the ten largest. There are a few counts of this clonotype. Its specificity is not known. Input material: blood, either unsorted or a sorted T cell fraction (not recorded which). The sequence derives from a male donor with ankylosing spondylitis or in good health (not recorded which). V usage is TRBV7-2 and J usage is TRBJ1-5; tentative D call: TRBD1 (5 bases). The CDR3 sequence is CASSLRGVGNQPQHF. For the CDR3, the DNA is TGTGCCAGCAGCTTGAGGGGAGTGGGGAATCAGCCCCAGCATTTT.